The rows below give T cell receptor beta chains drawn from one sample of a study of T cell responses to AZD1222 COVID-19 vaccine. The table came from immunoSEQ multiplex PCR; TCRdb's copy has only in-frame clones and leaves some out. The sample includes around 94,000 clones, 85% of them seen just once. The input for sequencing was peripheral blood, taken 28 days after the second AZD1222 dose. These TCRs come from an adult who received the AZD1222 COVID-19 vaccine. Both conserved end residues are part of each CDR3. The order of the fields is D gene, J gene, CDR3 length, clone size, V gene, CDR3 protein, CDR3 DNA. D genes are given only for firm matches. Clone size is given for some rows only: seen once, a few or many times, or a class if the clone is expanded.

>TRBD1|TRBJ2-1|17|.|TRBV14
CASSGGQGARSYNEQFF
TGTGCCAGCAGCGGGGGACAGGGGGCGCGATCCTACAATGAGCAGTTCTTC
>.|TRBJ1-5|16|.|TRBV7-8
CASSPGRDYSNQPQHF
TGTGCCAGCAGCCCAGGCCGGGACTATAGCAATCAGCCCCAGCATTTT
>TRBD1|TRBJ1-6|16|.|TRBV4-1
CASSQPRQGNNSPLHF
TGCGCCAGCAGCCAGCCCCGACAGGGTAATAATTCACCCCTCCACTTT
>.|TRBJ1-1|15|.|TRBV5-1
CASSLEGPSSTEAFF
TGCGCCAGCAGCTTAGAGGGACCGTCGAGCACTGAAGCTTTCTTT
>.|TRBJ2-7|13|.|TRBV19
CASSDRVTYEQYF
TGTGCCAGCTCGGACAGAGTTACCTACGAGCAGTACTTC
>.|TRBJ1-5|14|.|TRBV19
CASSNLIHNQPQHF
TGTGCCAGTAGTAATCTCATCCACAATCAGCCCCAGCATTTT
>.|TRBJ1-1|18|few|TRBV11-2
CASSPMGARGRRNTEAFF
TGTGCCAGCAGCCCCATGGGGGCCAGGGGTAGGAGGAACACTGAAGCTTTCTTT
>TRBD2|TRBJ2-1|16|.|TRBV2
CASSESLAGVKNEQFF
TGTGCCAGCAGTGAATCACTAGCGGGAGTGAAGAATGAGCAGTTCTTC
>.|TRBJ1-5|16|.|TRBV11-2
CASSLDGVYSNQPQHF
TGTGCCAGCAGTTTAGATGGGGTCTATAGCAATCAGCCCCAGCATTTT
>TRBD1|TRBJ1-6|15|.|TRBV9
CASSAGQGGNSPLHF
TGTGCCAGCAGCGCGGGACAGGGAGGCAATTCACCCCTCCACTTT
>.|TRBJ2-3|16|.|TRBV7-6
CASSLGSGPSTDTQYF
TGTGCCAGCAGCTTAGGCAGCGGTCCAAGCACAGATACGCAGTATTTT
>TRBD1|TRBJ1-5|15|.|TRBV30
CAWSVGTVSNQPQHF
TGTGCCTGGAGTGTAGGGACAGTTAGCAATCAGCCCCAGCATTTT
>.|TRBJ2-2|15|.|TRBV5-6
CASSLFGPNTGELFF
TGTGCCAGCAGCCTGTTCGGACCGAACACCGGGGAGCTGTTTTTT
>TRBD2|TRBJ2-1|15|.|TRBV2
CATKTSGGTYNEQFF
TGTGCCACCAAGACTAGCGGGGGGACCTACAATGAGCAGTTCTTC
>.|TRBJ1-4|15|.|TRBV19
CASTLTWGGNEKLFF
TGTGCCAGTACTCTTACGTGGGGGGGGAATGAAAAACTGTTTTTT
>.|TRBJ1-1|14|.|TRBV28
CAAERPPGGTEAFF
TGTGCCGCCGAACGTCCGCCCGGGGGGACTGAAGCTTTCTTT
>TRBD1|TRBJ2-7|14|.|TRBV5-6
CASSAGQGVYEQYF
TGTGCCAGCAGTGCGGGACAGGGGGTCTACGAGCAGTACTTC
>.|TRBJ1-5|13|.|TRBV19
CASSTLPGQPQHF
TGTGCCAGTAGTACCCTCCCAGGTCAGCCCCAGCATTTT
>.|TRBJ1-5|15|once|TRBV4-1
CASSPYTGLNQPQHF
TGCGCCAGCAGCCCGTACACAGGGCTTAATCAGCCCCAGCATTTT
>TRBD2|TRBJ2-3|16|.|TRBV14
CASSQVMGLASDTQYF
TGTGCCAGCAGCCAAGTGATGGGACTAGCGTCAGATACGCAGTATTTT
>.|TRBJ2-5|11|.|TRBV4-2
CASSQEETQYF
TGTGCCAGCAGCCAAGAGGAGACCCAGTACTTC
>TRBD1|TRBJ1-4|14|.|TRBV30
CAWSVKQGDEKLFF
TGTGCCTGGAGTGTTAAACAGGGGGATGAAAAACTGTTTTTT
>TRBD2|TRBJ2-1|22|once|TRBV12-5
CASGLAPRWTSGGDRSYNEQFF
TGTGCTAGTGGTTTGGCACCCCGCTGGACTAGCGGGGGGGACCGCTCCTACAATGAGCAGTTCTTC
>TRBD1|TRBJ2-2|17|.|TRBV7-8
CASSKKDREVGSGELFF
TGTGCCAGCAGCAAAAAGGACAGGGAGGTTGGGTCCGGGGAGCTGTTTTTT
>.|TRBJ1-1|14|.|TRBV5-6
CASSPDRRNTEAFF
TGTGCCAGCAGCCCAGACAGGAGGAACACTGAAGCTTTCTTT
>TRBD1|TRBJ2-7|14|.|TRBV6-5
CASSRPGQSYEQYF
TGTGCCAGCAGTCGACCGGGACAGTCCTACGAGCAGTACTTC
>.|TRBJ1-1|16|.|TRBV15
CATSRVSNRFNTEAFF
TGTGCCACCAGCAGAGTCAGTAATAGGTTCAACACTGAAGCTTTCTTT
>.|TRBJ1-1|15|.|TRBV7-2
CASSPVQLPNTEAFF
TGTGCCAGCAGCCCAGTACAGCTGCCGAACACTGAAGCTTTCTTT
>TRBD2|TRBJ2-2|15|.|TRBV11-2
CASRKAGGPVGELFF
TGTGCCAGCAGGAAAGCGGGAGGGCCCGTCGGGGAGCTGTTTTTT
>.|TRBJ2-1|11|once|TRBV30
CAWRDYNEQFF
TGTGCCTGGCGGGACTACAATGAGCAGTTCTTC
>.|TRBJ1-2|12|.|TRBV29-1
CSVEEGNYGYTF
TGCAGCGTTGAGGAGGGTAACTATGGCTACACCTTC
>.|TRBJ1-2|15|.|TRBV15
CATSRDRDTSYGYTF
TGTGCCACCAGCAGAGATCGGGACACAAGCTATGGCTACACCTTC
>.|TRBJ2-3|15|.|TRBV9
CASSVGRASADTQYF
TGTGCCAGCAGCGTAGGCAGGGCCAGTGCAGATACGCAGTATTTT
>.|TRBJ2-2|15|.|TRBV2
CASGNRPWNTGELFF
TGTGCCAGCGGTAACAGGCCTTGGAACACCGGGGAGCTGTTTTTT
>TRBD1|TRBJ2-2|16|.|TRBV4-3
CASSSNRGVNTGELFF
TGCGCCAGCAGCTCGAACAGGGGCGTGAACACCGGGGAGCTGTTTTTT
>TRBD1|TRBJ2-2|13|.|TRBV29-1
CSGRQGSTGELFF
TGCAGCGGACGACAGGGGAGCACCGGGGAGCTGTTTTTT